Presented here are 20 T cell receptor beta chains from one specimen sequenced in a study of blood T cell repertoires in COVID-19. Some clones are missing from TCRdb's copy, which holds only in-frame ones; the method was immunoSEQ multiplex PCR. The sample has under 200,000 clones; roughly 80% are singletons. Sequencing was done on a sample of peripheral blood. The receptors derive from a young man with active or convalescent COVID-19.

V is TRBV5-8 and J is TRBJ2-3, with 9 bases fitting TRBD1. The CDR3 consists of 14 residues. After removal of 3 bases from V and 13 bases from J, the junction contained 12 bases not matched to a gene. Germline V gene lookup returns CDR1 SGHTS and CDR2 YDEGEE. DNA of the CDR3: TGTGCCAGCAGCTCTCTCGGTGGGACAGGGACTAAGTATTTT. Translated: CASSSLGGTGTKYF.

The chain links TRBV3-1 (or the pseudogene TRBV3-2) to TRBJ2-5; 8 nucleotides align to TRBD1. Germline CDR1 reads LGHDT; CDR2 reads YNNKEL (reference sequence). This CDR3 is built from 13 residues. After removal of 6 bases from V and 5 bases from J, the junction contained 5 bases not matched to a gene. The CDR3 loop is CASRDRVKETQYF. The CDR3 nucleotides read TGTGCCAGCAGGGACAGGGTTAAGGAGACCCAGTACTTC.

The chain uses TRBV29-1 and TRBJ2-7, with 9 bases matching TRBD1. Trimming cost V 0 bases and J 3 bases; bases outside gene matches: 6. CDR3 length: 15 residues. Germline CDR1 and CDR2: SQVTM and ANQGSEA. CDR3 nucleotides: TGCAGCGTTGAAGAGGAGGACAGGGGAAGCTACGAGCAGTACTTC. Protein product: CSVEEEDRGSYEQYF.

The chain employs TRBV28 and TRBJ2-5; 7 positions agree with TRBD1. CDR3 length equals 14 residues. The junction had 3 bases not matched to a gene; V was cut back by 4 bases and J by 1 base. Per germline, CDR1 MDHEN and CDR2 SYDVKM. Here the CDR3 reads CASSWGTVQETQYF. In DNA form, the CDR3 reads TGTGCCAGCAGTTGGGGGACAGTCCAAGAGACCCAGTACTTC.

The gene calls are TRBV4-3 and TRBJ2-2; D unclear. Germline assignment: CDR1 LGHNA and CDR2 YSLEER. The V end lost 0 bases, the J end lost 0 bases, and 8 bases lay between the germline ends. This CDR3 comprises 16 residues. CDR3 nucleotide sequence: TGCGCCAGCAGCCAAGAGCGCCCAACGAACACCGGGGAGCTGTTTTTT. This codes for CASSQERPTNTGELFF.

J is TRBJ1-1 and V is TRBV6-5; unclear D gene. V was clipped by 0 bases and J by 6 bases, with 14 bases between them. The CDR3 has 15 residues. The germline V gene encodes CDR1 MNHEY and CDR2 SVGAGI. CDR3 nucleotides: TGTGCCAGCAGTTACTCAAATCGGGTGAGAGCTGAAGCTTTCTTT. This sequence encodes CASSYSNRVRAEAFF.

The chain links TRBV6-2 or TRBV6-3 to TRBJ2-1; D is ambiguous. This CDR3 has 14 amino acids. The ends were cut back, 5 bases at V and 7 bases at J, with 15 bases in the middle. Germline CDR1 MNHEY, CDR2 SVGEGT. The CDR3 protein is CASSRDEASNEQFF. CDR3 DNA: TGTGCCAGCAGTCGTGATGAGGCCTCAAATGAGCAGTTCTTC.

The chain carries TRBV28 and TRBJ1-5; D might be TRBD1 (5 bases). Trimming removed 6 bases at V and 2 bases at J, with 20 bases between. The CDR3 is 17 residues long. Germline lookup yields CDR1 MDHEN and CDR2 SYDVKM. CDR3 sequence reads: CASSNGGLPDGNQPQHF. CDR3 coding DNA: TGTGCCAGCAGCAATGGGGGACTCCCGGACGGCAATCAGCCCCAGCATTTT.

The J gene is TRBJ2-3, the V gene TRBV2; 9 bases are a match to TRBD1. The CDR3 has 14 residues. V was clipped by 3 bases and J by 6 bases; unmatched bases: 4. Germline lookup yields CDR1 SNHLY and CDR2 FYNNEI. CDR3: CASSEDRGYDTQYF. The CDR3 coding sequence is TGTGCCAGCAGTGAGGACAGGGGTTATGATACGCAGTATTTT.

CDR3 sequence (DNA): TGTGCCAGCAGCTTTCGGGGTTCTAGGACTCCTTCCTACGAGCAGTACTTC. Its protein is CASSFRGSRTPSYEQYF. V is TRBV11-2 and J is TRBJ2-7; D is possibly TRBD2 (5 bases). Trimming removed 3 bases from V and 1 base from J, with 19 bases in between. This CDR3 contains 17 residues. CDR1 is SGHAT, CDR2 FQNNGV, per germline.

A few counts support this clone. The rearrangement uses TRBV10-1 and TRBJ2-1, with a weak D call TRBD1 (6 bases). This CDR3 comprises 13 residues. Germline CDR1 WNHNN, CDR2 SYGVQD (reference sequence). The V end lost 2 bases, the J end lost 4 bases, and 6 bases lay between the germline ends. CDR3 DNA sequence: TGCGCCAGCAGTGAGACAGGGTACAATGAGCAGTTCTTC. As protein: CASSETGYNEQFF.

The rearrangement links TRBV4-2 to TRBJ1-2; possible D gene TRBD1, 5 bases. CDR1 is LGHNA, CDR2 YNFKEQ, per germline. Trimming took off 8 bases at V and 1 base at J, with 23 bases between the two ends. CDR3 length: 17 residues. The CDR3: CASGPASWGDLNYGYTF. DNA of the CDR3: TGTGCCAGCGGTCCGGCGTCGTGGGGGGACCTTAACTATGGCTACACCTTC.

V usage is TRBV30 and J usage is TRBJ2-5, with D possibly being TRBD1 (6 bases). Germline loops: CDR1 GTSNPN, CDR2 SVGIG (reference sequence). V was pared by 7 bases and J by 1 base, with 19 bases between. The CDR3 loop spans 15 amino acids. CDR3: CASTNRVSGQETQYF. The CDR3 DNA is TGTGCCTCCACTAACAGGGTTTCGGGCCAAGAGACCCAGTACTTC.

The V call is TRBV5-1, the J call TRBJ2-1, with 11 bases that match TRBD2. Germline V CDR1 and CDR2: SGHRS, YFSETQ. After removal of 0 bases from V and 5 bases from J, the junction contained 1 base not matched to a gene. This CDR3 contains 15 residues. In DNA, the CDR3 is TGCGCCAGCAGCTTGGCTAGCGGGGGGAACAATGAGCAGTTCTTC. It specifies CASSLASGGNNEQFF.

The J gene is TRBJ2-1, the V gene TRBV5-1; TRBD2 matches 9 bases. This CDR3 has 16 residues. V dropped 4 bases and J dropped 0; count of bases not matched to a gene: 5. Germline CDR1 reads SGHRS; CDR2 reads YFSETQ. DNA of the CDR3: TGCGCCAGCAGCGGGATAGCGGGGGCCTCCTACAATGAGCAGTTCTTC. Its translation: CASSGIAGASYNEQFF.

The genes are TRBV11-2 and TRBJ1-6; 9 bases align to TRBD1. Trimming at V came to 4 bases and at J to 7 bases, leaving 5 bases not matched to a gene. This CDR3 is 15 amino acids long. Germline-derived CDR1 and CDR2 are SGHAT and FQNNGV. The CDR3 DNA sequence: TGTGCCAGCAGCTGGGGGACAGGGAAAAATTCACCCCTCCACTTT. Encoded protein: CASSWGTGKNSPLHF.

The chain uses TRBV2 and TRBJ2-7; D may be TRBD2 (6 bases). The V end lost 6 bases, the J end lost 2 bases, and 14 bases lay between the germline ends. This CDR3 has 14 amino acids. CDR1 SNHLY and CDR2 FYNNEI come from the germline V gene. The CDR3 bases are TGTGCCAGCAGCGTCGGAGGGAAAACCTACGAGCAGTACTTC. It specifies CASSVGGKTYEQYF.

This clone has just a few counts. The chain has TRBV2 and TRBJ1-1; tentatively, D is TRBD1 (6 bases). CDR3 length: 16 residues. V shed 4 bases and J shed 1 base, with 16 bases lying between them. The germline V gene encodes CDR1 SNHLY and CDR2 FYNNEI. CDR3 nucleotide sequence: TGTGCCAGCAGTGGGATCAGGGGTGTTGCGAACACTGAAGCTTTCTTT. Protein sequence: CASSGIRGVANTEAFF.

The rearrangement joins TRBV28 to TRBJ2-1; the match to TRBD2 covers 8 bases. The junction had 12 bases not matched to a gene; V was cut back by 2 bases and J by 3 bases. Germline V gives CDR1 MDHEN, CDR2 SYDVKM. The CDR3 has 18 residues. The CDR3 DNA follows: TGTGCCAGCAGTTTAACAACTCCTCCCAGCGGGAGCTACAATGAGCAGTTCTTC. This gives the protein CASSLTTPPSGSYNEQFF. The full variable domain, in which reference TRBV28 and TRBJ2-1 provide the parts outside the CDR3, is DVKVTQSSRYLVKRTGEKVFLECVQDMDHENMFWYRQDPGLGLRLIYFSYDVKMKEKGDIPEGYSVSREKKERFSLILESASTNQTSMYLCASSLTTPPSGSYNEQFFGPGTRLTVL.

The CDR3 loop is CASSFDRGLQETQYF. The CDR3, as DNA: TGTGCCAGCAGCTTTGACAGGGGGCTTCAAGAGACCCAGTACTTC. The gene calls are TRBV5-4 and TRBJ2-5, with TRBD1 matching over 10 bases. Germline V CDR1 and CDR2: SGHNT, YYREEE (reference sequence). V shed 2 bases and J 2 bases; nucleotides not matched to a gene: 3. The CDR3 contains 15 residues.